Below are 29 T cell receptor beta chains sequenced from a single sample in a study of T cell changes during pregnancy in multiple sclerosis. Libraries were prepared by immunoSEQ multiplex PCR; TCRdb keeps only in-frame clonotypes and omits some of them. The sample records over 50,000 clones, 85% to 90% being singletons. The sample was peripheral blood from another person, used as feeder cells. The receptors shown here come from a human donor whose cells served as feeder cells for cultures in a pregnancy study.

V is TRBV7-6 and J is TRBJ1-6; the match to TRBD1 covers 7 bases. This CDR3 has 17 amino acids. CDR1 is SGHVS and CDR2 is FNYEAQ in the germline V gene. J lost 14 bases, V lost 2 bases, and 18 bases had no gene match. CDR3: CASSLNPLRGGKGSLHF. The CDR3 DNA reads as TGTGCCAGCAGCTTAAACCCTCTGAGAGGGGGCAAAGGGTCCCTCCACTTT.

CDR3 region: CASSSTTAENSPLHF. DNA for the CDR3: TGTGCCAGCAGTTCGACGACAGCTGAAAATTCACCCCTCCACTTT. The chain joins TRBV6-6 to TRBJ1-6; maybe TRBD1 (5 bases). CDR3 length: 15 amino acids. V was pared by 4 bases and J by 7 bases, with 14 bases between. From germline, CDR1 is MNHNY and CDR2 SVGAGI (reference sequence).

This clone has more than one count but fewer than ten. V is TRBV6-1 and J is TRBJ2-1; tentatively, D is TRBD2 (6 bases). The V end lost 10 bases, the J end lost 15 bases, and 22 bases lay between the germline ends. Germline values: CDR1 MNHNS, CDR2 SASEGT. CDR3 length: 12 residues. The CDR3 sequence: CATHQAGPQGFF. The CDR3 coding sequence is TGTGCCACCCACCAAGCGGGTCCCCAAGGGTTCTTC.

This sequence joins TRBV9 and TRBJ1-1, with D hard to call. The V gene lost 3 bases and the J gene lost 6 bases, with 18 bases spanning the gap. In germline, CDR1 is SGDLS, CDR2 YYNGEE. There are 15 residues in the CDR3. The CDR3 sequence: CASSAPPGGDAEAFF. The CDR3, as DNA: TGTGCCAGCAGCGCACCCCCAGGCGGCGACGCTGAAGCTTTCTTT.

This clone appeared once. The CDR3 coding sequence is TGCAGCGCCGAAATTCAGGGTACCTACGAGCAGTACTTC. Its protein is CSAEIQGTYEQYF. The rearrangement joins TRBV29-1 to TRBJ2-7, with TRBD1 as a possible D gene (5 bases). CDR1 is SQVTM and CDR2 is ANQGSEA in the germline V gene. Trimming took off 7 bases at V and 2 bases at J, with 15 bases between the two ends. The CDR3 totals 13 residues.

This CDR3 reads CASSQDRHDSYEQYF. The CDR3 nucleotides read TGTGCCAGCAGCCAAGATCGGCACGATTCCTACGAGCAGTACTTC. V is TRBV4-2 and J is TRBJ2-7; D remains ambiguous. Looked up from germline, CDR1 is LGHNA and CDR2 is YNFKEQ. The length of the CDR3 is 15 residues. V was pared by 0 bases and J by 1 base, with 10 bases between.

The chain employs TRBV20-1 and TRBJ2-7; the D is unclear. V lost 1 base and J 1 base, leaving 2 bases between the germline ends. Germline V gene data show CDR1 as DFQATT and CDR2 as SNEGSKA (reference sequence). This CDR3 spans 11 amino acids. CDR3 region: CSARASYEQYF. The CDR3 region has the DNA TGCAGTGCTAGAGCGTCCTACGAGCAGTACTTC.

The genes are TRBV5-4 and TRBJ1-1, with TRBD1 as a possible D gene (5 bases). The germline gives CDR1 SGHNT, CDR2 YYREEE (reference sequence). Trimming took 4 bases from V and 0 from J, leaving 22 bases between them. The CDR3 totals 18 residues. The CDR3 DNA reads TGTGCCAGCAGCAGAGTTTGGTCTTCGACAGTAATGAACACTGAAGCTTTCTTT. It specifies CASSRVWSSTVMNTEAFF.

The chain has TRBV5-4 and TRBJ2-1; the D gene could be TRBD1 or TRBD2 (5 bases each). Germline V CDR1 and CDR2: SGHNT, YYREEE (reference sequence). V dropped 2 bases and J dropped 5 bases, with 17 bases sitting between them. The CDR3 runs to 16 residues. CDR3 residues: CASSLSPTGGDNEQFF. As DNA, the CDR3 is TGTGCCAGCAGCTTATCCCCCACTGGGGGAGACAATGAGCAGTTCTTC.

The chain employs TRBV6-4 and TRBJ2-3; TRBD2 matches 9 bases. CDR1 and CDR2 (germline): MRHNA, SNTAGT. Trimming at V came to 0 bases and at J to 0 bases, leaving 4 bases not matched to a gene. The CDR3 extends over 17 amino acids. In DNA form, the CDR3 reads TGTGCCAGCAGTGACTCGGCGGGAGGGGGTAGCACAGATACGCAGTATTTT. Its translation is CASSDSAGGGSTDTQYF.

This sequence joins TRBV10-3 and TRBJ1-2; 9 bases line up with TRBD1. Unmatched junction bases numbered 13, after V lost 4 bases and J lost 4 bases. CDR1 is ENHRY, CDR2 SYGVKD, per germline. The CDR3 sequence is 17 residues long. DNA of the CDR3: TGTGCCATCAGTGGATCCGGGACAGGGTCTGTTAGCTATGGCTACACCTTC. Its translation: CAISGSGTGSVSYGYTF.

The chain carries TRBV7-9 and TRBJ2-5; D is possibly TRBD1 (6 bases). The V end lost 5 bases, the J end lost 0 bases, and 13 bases lay between the germline ends. Germline V lookup: CDR1 SEHNR, CDR2 FQNEAQ (reference sequence). The CDR3 has 15 residues. The CDR3 sequence is CASSPADRYQETQYF. CDR3 in DNA: TGTGCCAGCAGCCCAGCCGACAGGTACCAAGAGACCCAGTACTTC. The variable domain in full, completed from reference TRBV7-9 and TRBJ2-5, reads DTGVSQNPRHKITKRGQNVTFRCDPISEHNRLYWYRQTLGQGPEFLTYFQNEAQLEKSRLLSDRFSAERPKGSFSTLEIQRTEQGDSAMYLCASSPADRYQETQYFGPGTRLLVL.

This rearrangement joins TRBV6-1 to TRBJ2-5; TRBD1 matches 8 bases. V was pared by 5 bases and J by 3 bases, with 8 bases of the junction left unmatched. The CDR3 spans 15 residues. Germline CDR1 MNHNS, CDR2 SASEGT. This chain's CDR3 is CASSPRTGTKETQYF. As DNA, the CDR3 is TGTGCCAGCAGTCCCCGGACAGGGACGAAAGAGACCCAGTACTTC.

V and J are TRBV18 and TRBJ1-1; 7 bases are a match to TRBD1. CDR1 KGHSH and CDR2 LQKENI come from the germline V gene. The CDR3 is 16 residues long. The junction had 9 bases not matched to a gene; V was cut back by 5 bases and J by 0 bases. The CDR3 DNA follows: TGTGCCAGCTCATCCGACAGGGAGACCATGAACACTGAAGCTTTCTTT. Its translation: CASSSDRETMNTEAFF. Full variable domain (missing parts from reference TRBV18 and TRBJ1-1): NAGVMQNPRHLVRRRGQEARLRCSPMKGHSHVYWYRQLPEEGLKFMVYLQKENIIDESGMPKERFSAEFPKEGPSILRIQQVVRGDSAAYFCASSSDRETMNTEAFFGQGTRLTVV.

This clone was recorded a few times. This CDR3 reads CAISEPGSRAFF. The CDR3 DNA reads as TGTGCCATCAGTGAGCCCGGATCGAGGGCTTTCTTT. The chain combines TRBV10-3 with TRBJ1-1; no firm D call. V dropped 2 bases and J dropped 11 bases, with 12 bases sitting between them. This CDR3 has 12 amino acids. The germline V gene encodes CDR1 ENHRY and CDR2 SYGVKD.

V and J are TRBV4-2 and TRBJ1-1; 9 nucleotides agree with TRBD1. V dropped 4 bases and J dropped 0; count of bases not matched to a gene: 12. Germline assignment: CDR1 LGHNA and CDR2 YNFKEQ. The CDR3 has 18 amino acids. In DNA form, the CDR3 reads TGTGCCAGCAGCCCGAACCCGGGACAGGGTCGAATGAACACTGAAGCTTTCTTT. Its translation is CASSPNPGQGRMNTEAFF.

This clone was seen once. The chain employs TRBV6-1 and TRBJ2-3; no clear D gene. Germline CDR1 MNHNS, CDR2 SASEGT. The CDR3 consists of 14 residues. The ends were cut back, 10 bases at V and 1 base at J, with 15 bases in the middle. CDR3 region: CATDRDFGTDTQYF. The CDR3 DNA reads as TGTGCCACCGATAGGGATTTTGGCACAGATACGCAGTATTTT.

The chain employs TRBV2 and TRBJ1-1, with D possibly TRBD1 on 5 matching bases. The V and J ends lost 7 bases and 1 base respectively, with 16 bases between them. The length of the CDR3 is 15 residues. Germline V CDR1 and CDR2: SNHLY, FYNNEI. The DNA of the CDR3 is TGTGCCAGCACCCAGGCGGGGCTCGGGAACACTGAAGCTTTCTTT. Encoded protein: CASTQAGLGNTEAFF. Full variable domain (remainder filled in from reference TRBV2 and TRBJ1-1): EPEVTQTPSHQVTQMGQEVILRCVPISNHLYFYWYRQILGQKVEFLVSFYNNEISEKSEIFDDQFSVERPDGSNFTLKIRSTKLEDSAMYFCASTQAGLGNTEAFFGQGTRLTVV.

Only one count was recorded for this clone. The chain links TRBV30 to TRBJ1-2; 7 bases agree with TRBD1. The CDR3 spans 13 residues. V trimming: 0 bases; J trimming: 8 bases; junction bases outside the gene matches: 6. Per the germline V gene, CDR1 is GTSNPN and CDR2 is SVGIG (reference sequence). In nucleotides, the CDR3 is TGTGCCTGGAGTGTCGGGACAGCACACGGCTACACCTTC. Its translation is CAWSVGTAHGYTF.

The chain employs TRBV28 and TRBJ2-2; possibly TRBD2 for D (5 bases). The germline V gene encodes CDR1 MDHEN and CDR2 SYDVKM. Trimming took 8 bases from V and 4 from J, leaving 17 bases between them. The CDR3 totals 15 residues. As DNA, the CDR3 is TGTGCCAGCTATTCCCCTATAGGACTCACCGGGGAGCTGTTTTTT. Encoded protein: CASYSPIGLTGELFF.

The chain couples TRBV7-9 to TRBJ2-1, with D uncertain. There are 14 residues in the CDR3. Trimming stripped 0 bases from V and 3 bases from J, with 6 bases between. Germline loops: CDR1 SEHNR, CDR2 FQNEAQ (reference sequence). Written as DNA, the CDR3 is TGTGCCAGCAGCTTAGCTGGCAGCTACAATGAGCAGTTCTTC. It specifies CASSLAGSYNEQFF.

This rearrangement joins TRBV19 to TRBJ2-2, with D uncertain. V lost 3 bases, J lost 4 bases, and 9 bases lay in between. CDR3 length: 14 residues. Germline V gene sequence: CDR1 LNHDA, CDR2 SQIVND (reference sequence). CDR3 in amino acids: CASSISATTGELFF. CDR3 nucleotides: TGTGCCAGTAGTATTTCAGCCACCACCGGGGAGCTGTTTTTT.

The V gene is TRBV2, the J gene TRBJ1-2; D is unresolved. Germline CDR1 SNHLY, CDR2 FYNNEI. The ends were cut back, 10 bases at V and 3 bases at J, with 12 bases in the middle. The CDR3 contains 12 residues. CDR3 loop: CAKSQNYYGYTF. The CDR3 nucleotides are TGTGCCAAATCCCAGAACTACTATGGCTACACCTTC.

CDR3: CASSPGLAGGPDEQYF. The CDR3 DNA reads as TGTGCCAGCAGCCCGGGACTAGCGGGAGGGCCGGACGAGCAGTACTTC. The chain employs TRBV7-9 and TRBJ2-7; 16 bases are shared with TRBD2. This CDR3 spans 16 amino acids. Per germline, CDR1 SEHNR and CDR2 FQNEAQ (reference sequence). V lost 5 bases to trimming and J lost 5 bases; unmatched junction nucleotides: 6.

The rearrangement joins TRBV6-5 to TRBJ1-1; no firm D call. Trimming cost V 5 bases and J 4 bases, with 17 bases left between them. The length of the CDR3 is 15 residues. Germline V lookup: CDR1 MNHEY, CDR2 SVGAGI. The CDR3 sequence: CASSNALPVGTEAFF. As DNA, the CDR3 is TGTGCCAGCAGTAACGCTCTGCCGGTGGGCACTGAAGCTTTCTTT.

The chain joins TRBV10-3 to TRBJ2-1; TRBD2 aligns across 12 bases. Germline assignment: CDR1 ENHRY and CDR2 SYGVKD. The CDR3 covers 15 residues. With 10 bases clipped from V and 8 bases from J, the junction kept 12 bases outside the gene matches. The CDR3 is CATLTSGRVVDEQFF. In DNA, the CDR3 is TGTGCCACCCTGACTAGCGGGAGAGTCGTGGATGAGCAGTTCTTC.

The chain recombines TRBV29-1 with TRBJ1-5; tentative D call: TRBD1 (5 bases). Per the germline V gene, CDR1 is SQVTM and CDR2 is ANQGSEA. Trimming shortened V by 6 bases and J by 2 bases, and 11 bases separated the two germline ends. The CDR3 runs 13 residues. The CDR3 loop is CSVGPGGNQPQHF. CDR3 in DNA: TGCAGCGTGGGGCCGGGTGGCAATCAGCCCCAGCATTTT. Variable domain in full (rest from reference TRBV29-1 and TRBJ1-5): SAVISQKPSRDICQRGTSLTIQCQVDSQVTMMFWYRQQPGQSLTLIATANQGSEATYESGFVIDKFPISRPNLTFSTLTVSNMSPEDSSIYLCSVGPGGNQPQHFGDGTRLSIL.

The chain uses TRBV28 and TRBJ2-3; D might be TRBD1 or TRBD2, each matching 5 bases. This CDR3 has 13 amino acids. CDR1 and CDR2 from the germline V gene are MDHEN and SYDVKM. Trimming removed 2 bases at V and 4 bases at J, with 7 bases between. The CDR3 nucleotides read TGTGCCAGCAGTTTACTGGGGGCAGATACGCAGTATTTT. Translation: CASSLLGADTQYF.

This chain joins TRBV6-5 and TRBJ1-5, with 7 bases lining up with TRBD1. Germline V gene data show CDR1 as MNHEY and CDR2 as SVGAGI. The CDR3 loop spans 15 amino acids. J gave up 4 bases and V 2 bases, and 5 bases lay outside the gene matches. Here the CDR3 reads CASSYHGTENQPQHF. CDR3 DNA sequence: TGTGCCAGCAGTTACCACGGGACAGAGAATCAGCCCCAGCATTTT.